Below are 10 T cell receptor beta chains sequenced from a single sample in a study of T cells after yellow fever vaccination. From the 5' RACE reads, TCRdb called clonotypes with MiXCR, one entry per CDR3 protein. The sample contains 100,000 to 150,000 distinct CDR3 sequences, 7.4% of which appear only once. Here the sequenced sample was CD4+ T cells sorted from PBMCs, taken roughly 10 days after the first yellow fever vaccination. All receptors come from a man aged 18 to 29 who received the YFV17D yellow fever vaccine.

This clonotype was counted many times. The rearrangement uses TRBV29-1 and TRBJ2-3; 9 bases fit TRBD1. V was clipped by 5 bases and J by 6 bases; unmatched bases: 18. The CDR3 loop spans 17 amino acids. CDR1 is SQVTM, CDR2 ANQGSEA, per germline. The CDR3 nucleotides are TGCAGCGTTACTTACTCCCGGGACAGGGAGACTTTTGATACGCAGTATTTT. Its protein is CSVTYSRDRETFDTQYF.

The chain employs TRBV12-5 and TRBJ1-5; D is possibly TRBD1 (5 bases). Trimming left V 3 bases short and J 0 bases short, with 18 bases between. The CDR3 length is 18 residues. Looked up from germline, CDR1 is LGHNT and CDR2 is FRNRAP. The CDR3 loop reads CASGFVIGGTGSNQPQHF. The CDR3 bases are TGTGCTAGTGGTTTTGTTATTGGGGGAACGGGTAGCAATCAGCCCCAGCATTTT. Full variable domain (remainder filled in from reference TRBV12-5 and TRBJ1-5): DARVTQTPRHKVTEMGQEVTMRCQPILGHNTVFWYRQTMMQGLELLAYFRNRAPLDDSGMPKDRFSAEMPDATLATLKIQPSEPRDSAVYFCASGFVIGGTGSNQPQHFGDGTRLSIL.

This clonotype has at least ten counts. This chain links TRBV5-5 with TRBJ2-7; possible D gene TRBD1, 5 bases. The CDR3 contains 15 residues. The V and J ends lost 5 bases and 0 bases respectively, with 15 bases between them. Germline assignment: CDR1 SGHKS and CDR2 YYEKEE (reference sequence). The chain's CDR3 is CASRSGLSPSYEQYV. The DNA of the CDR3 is TGTGCCAGCAGATCAGGGTTATCCCCCTCCTACGAGCAGTACGTC.

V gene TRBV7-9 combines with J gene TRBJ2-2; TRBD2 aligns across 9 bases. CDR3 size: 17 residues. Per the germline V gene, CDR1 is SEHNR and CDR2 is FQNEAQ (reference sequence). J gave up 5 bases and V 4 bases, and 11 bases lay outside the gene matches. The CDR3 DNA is TGTGCCAGCAGCTCGACTAGCGGTCTCCTTATAACCGGGGAGCTGTTTTTT. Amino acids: CASSSTSGLLITGELFF. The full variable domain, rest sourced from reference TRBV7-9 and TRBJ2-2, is DTGVSQNPRHKITKRGQNVTFRCDPISEHNRLYWYRQTLGQGPEFLTYFQNEAQLEKSRLLSDRFSAERPKGSFSTLEIQRTEQGDSAMYLCASSSTSGLLITGELFFGEGSRLTVL.

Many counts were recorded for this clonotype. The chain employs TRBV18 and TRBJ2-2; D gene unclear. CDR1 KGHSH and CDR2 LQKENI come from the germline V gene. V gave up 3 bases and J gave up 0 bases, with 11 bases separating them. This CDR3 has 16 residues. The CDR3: CASSPLLTPNTGELFF. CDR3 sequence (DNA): TGTGCCAGCTCACCCCTTCTGACTCCGAACACCGGGGAGCTGTTTTTT.

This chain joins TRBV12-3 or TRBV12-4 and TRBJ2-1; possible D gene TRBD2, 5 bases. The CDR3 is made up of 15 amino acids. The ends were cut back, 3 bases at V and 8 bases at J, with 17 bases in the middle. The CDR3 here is CASSLRVDLVDEQFF. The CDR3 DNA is TGTGCCAGCAGTTTGCGGGTAGACTTAGTGGATGAGCAGTTCTTC.

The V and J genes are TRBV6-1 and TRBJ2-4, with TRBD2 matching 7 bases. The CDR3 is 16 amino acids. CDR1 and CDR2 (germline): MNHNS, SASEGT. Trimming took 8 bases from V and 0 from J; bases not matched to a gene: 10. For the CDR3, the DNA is TGTGCCAGCTCCAATAGTCAGCGGGGAGCCAAAAACATTCAGTACTTC. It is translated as CASSNSQRGAKNIQYF.

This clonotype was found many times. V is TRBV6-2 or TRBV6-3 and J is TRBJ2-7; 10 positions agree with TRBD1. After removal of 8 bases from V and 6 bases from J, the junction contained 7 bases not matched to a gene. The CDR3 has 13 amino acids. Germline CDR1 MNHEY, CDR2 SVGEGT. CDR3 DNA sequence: TGTGCCAGCCCGGGACAGGGGTTTGTCGAGCAGTACGTC. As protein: CASPGQGFVEQYV.

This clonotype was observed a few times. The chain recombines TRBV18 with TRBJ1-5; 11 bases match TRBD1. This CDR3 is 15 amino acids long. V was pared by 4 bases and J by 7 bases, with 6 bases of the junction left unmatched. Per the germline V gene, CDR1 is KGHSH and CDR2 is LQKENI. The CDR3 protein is CASSQDRGRGQPQHF. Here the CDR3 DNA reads TGTGCCAGCTCACAGGACAGGGGGCGAGGGCAGCCCCAGCATTTT.

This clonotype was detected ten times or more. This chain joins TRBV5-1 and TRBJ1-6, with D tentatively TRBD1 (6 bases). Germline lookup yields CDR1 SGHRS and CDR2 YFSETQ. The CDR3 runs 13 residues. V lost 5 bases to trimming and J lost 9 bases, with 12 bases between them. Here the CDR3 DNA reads TGCGCCAGCAGTCCAGGGGAGAGTTCACCCCTCCACTTT. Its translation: CASSPGESSPLHF.